One and the same sample provided the 32 T cell receptor beta chains below, sequenced in a study of PD-1 blockade in mismatch repair-deficient tumors. Method: immunoSEQ multiplex PCR; TCRdb's copy keeps in-frame clones and lacks some. The data show fewer than 100,000 clones, 81% seen once. Sequencing was performed on peripheral blood, taken 12 weeks after starting pembrolizumab. These receptors all stem from an adult with mismatch repair-deficient cancer.

The rearrangement links TRBV7-9 to TRBJ2-4; TRBD1 agrees at 9 bases. The CDR3 is made up of 16 amino acids. Unmatched junction bases numbered 6, after V lost 6 bases and J lost 0 bases. Germline V lookup: CDR1 SEHNR, CDR2 FQNEAQ (reference sequence). In nucleotides, the CDR3 is TGTGCCAGCAGTTCTAGGACAGGGGAAGCCAAAAACATTCAGTACTTC. Its protein is CASSSRTGEAKNIQYF.

The rearrangement joins TRBV2 to TRBJ2-3; maybe TRBD1 (5 bases). V shed 3 bases and J shed 8 bases, with 18 bases lying between them. This CDR3 region has 15 residues. CDR1 and CDR2 from the germline V gene are SNHLY and FYNNEI. The DNA for the CDR3 is TGTGCCAGCAGTGAGGACAACCCGTACTCCCTTACGCAGTATTTT. As protein: CASSEDNPYSLTQYF.

V usage is TRBV6-5 and J usage is TRBJ2-1; tentative D call: TRBD1 (5 bases). The CDR3 loop spans 14 amino acids. Germline CDR1 MNHEY, CDR2 SVGAGI. V lost 6 bases to trimming and J lost 11 bases, with 20 bases between them. CDR3 sequence (DNA): TGTGCCAGCAGCCCCCACCGGACACGAGGCCAGCAGTTCTTC. Translated: CASSPHRTRGQQFF.

This chain connects TRBV2 to TRBJ1-2; TRBD1 matches 7 bases. The CDR3 totals 14 residues. V shed 7 bases and J 2 bases; nucleotides not matched to a gene: 7. CDR1 and CDR2 from the germline V gene are SNHLY and FYNNEI. Here the CDR3 DNA reads TGTGCCAGCAATCAGTGGACAGGAAACTATGGCTACACCTTC. Translated, it gives CASNQWTGNYGYTF.

The V call is TRBV14, the J call TRBJ2-7; D is unresolved. Trimming took 4 bases from V and 2 from J, leaving 12 bases between them. Germline V gene sequence: CDR1 SGHDN, CDR2 FVKESK. This CDR3 has 14 residues. CDR3 loop: CASSPAVGAYEQYF. In nucleotides, the CDR3 is TGTGCCAGCAGCCCCGCGGTTGGGGCCTACGAGCAGTACTTC. Full variable domain (rest looked up from reference TRBV14 and TRBJ2-7): EAGVTQFPSHSVIEKGQTVTLRCDPISGHDNLYWYRRVMGKEIKFLLHFVKESKQDESGMPNNRFLAERTGGTYSTLKVQPAELEDSGVYFCASSPAVGAYEQYFGPGTRLTVT.

The J gene is TRBJ2-3, the V gene TRBV5-1; 7 bases are a match to TRBD1. Germline loops: CDR1 SGHRS, CDR2 YFSETQ. The junction had 17 bases not matched to a gene; V was cut back by 3 bases and J by 1 base. The CDR3 covers 19 residues. This CDR3 is CASSSSYQTGPGGTDTQYF. The CDR3 nucleotides read TGCGCCAGCAGCTCCTCATACCAGACAGGGCCTGGCGGCACAGATACGCAGTATTTT.

This rearrangement joins TRBV5-4 to TRBJ2-7; no clear D gene. The CDR3 covers 12 residues. Germline V CDR1 and CDR2: SGHNT, YYREEE (reference sequence). Trimming took 4 bases from V and 4 from J, leaving 9 bases between them. DNA of the CDR3: TGTGCCAGCAGCGCCGACGGATACGAGCAGTACTTC. Translated: CASSADGYEQYF.

In this sample, this clone is medium-sized. V gene TRBV19 combines with J gene TRBJ2-1; 11 nucleotides align to TRBD2. Germline V gene sequence: CDR1 LNHDA, CDR2 SQIVND (reference sequence). The CDR3 covers 15 residues. Trimming at V came to 6 bases and at J to 9 bases, leaving 10 bases not matched to a gene. CDR3 amino acids: CASRELAGVSGEQFF. CDR3 DNA sequence: TGTGCCAGTAGAGAACTAGCGGGAGTTAGCGGTGAGCAGTTCTTC.

This clone was seen a single time. The CDR3 loop is CASSRGEASGTVTQYF. CDR3 coding DNA: TGTGCCAGCAGCCGGGGGGAGGCTAGCGGGACTGTTACGCAGTATTTT. The rearrangement uses TRBV5-4 and TRBJ2-3, with 9 bases matching TRBD2. The CDR3 loop spans 16 amino acids. Germline V gives CDR1 SGHNT, CDR2 YYREEE (reference sequence). The J segment lost 8 bases and the V segment lost 4 bases, leaving 14 bases of the junction unmatched.

This chain connects TRBV6-5 to TRBJ1-2, with 10 bases aligning to TRBD1. The germline V gene has CDR1 MNHEY and CDR2 SVGAGI. J lost 6 bases, V lost 8 bases, and 0 bases had no gene match. This CDR3 has 11 residues. DNA for the CDR3: TGTGCCAGCGGGACAGGGGATGGCTACACCTTC. Protein product: CASGTGDGYTF.

This clone has just a few counts. The gene calls are TRBV6-1 and TRBJ1-3, with D hard to call. The germline gives CDR1 MNHNS, CDR2 SASEGT. V was pared by 1 base and J by 0 bases, with 10 bases between. This CDR3 is 16 amino acids long. CDR3 amino acids: CASSEGRQSSGNTIYF. In DNA, the CDR3 is TGTGCCAGCAGTGAAGGGAGGCAGAGCTCTGGAAACACCATATATTTT.

The chain uses TRBV11-3 and TRBJ2-3; 8 nucleotides line up with TRBD1. Germline V lookup: CDR1 SGHNT, CDR2 YENEEA. J gave up 4 bases and V 5 bases, and 5 bases lay outside the gene matches. The CDR3 is made up of 14 amino acids. CDR3 nucleotides: TGTGCCAGCAGCGATAGGACAGGGCCAGATACGCAGTATTTT. This sequence encodes CASSDRTGPDTQYF.

The rearrangement joins TRBV9 to TRBJ1-1, with 7 bases fitting TRBD1. This CDR3 spans 17 amino acids. CDR1 is SGDLS, CDR2 YYNGEE, per germline. The trim removed 4 bases at V and 0 bases at J, leaving 12 bases unmatched. The CDR3 DNA sequence: TGTGCCAGCAGCACCGGGGACAGTCAGGACTTGAACACTGAAGCTTTCTTT. It yields the protein CASSTGDSQDLNTEAFF.

This clone was observed once. The chain has TRBV19 and TRBJ2-3; TRBD2 aligns across 11 bases. The length of the CDR3 is 15 residues. The V gene's germline CDR1 is LNHDA and CDR2 SQIVND (reference sequence). After removal of 9 bases from V and 2 bases from J, the junction contained 7 bases not matched to a gene. Here the CDR3 reads CASGTSGYNTDTQYF. DNA for the CDR3: TGTGCCAGCGGGACTAGCGGCTATAACACAGATACGCAGTATTTT.

The V gene is TRBV27, the J gene TRBJ2-7; D gene ambiguous. The CDR3 contains 14 residues. V lost 2 bases and J lost 5, with 13 bases in between. The germline gives CDR1 MNHEY, CDR2 SMNVEV (reference sequence). The CDR3 region has the DNA TGTGCCAGCAGTTTAACGAAGGCCACCGACGAGCAGTACTTC. It codes for CASSLTKATDEQYF.

The rearrangement uses TRBV7-8 and TRBJ1-5; TRBD1 matches at 7 bases. Per the germline V gene, CDR1 is SGHVS and CDR2 is FQNEAQ. The CDR3 is 14 amino acids. V lost 5 bases to trimming and J lost 4 bases; unmatched junction nucleotides: 5. In DNA form, the CDR3 reads TGTGCCAGCAGCATCCGGGACAGAAATCAGCCCCAGCATTTT. Amino acids: CASSIRDRNQPQHF.

The V gene is TRBV11-3, the J gene TRBJ2-7, with 9 bases aligning to TRBD2. Germline assignment: CDR1 SGHNT and CDR2 YENEEA. Germline trimming cut 4 bases from V and 6 bases from J; bases unmatched to any gene: 7. The CDR3 spans 14 residues. For the CDR3, the DNA is TGTGCCAGCAGCTCGGGACTAGCTTTGGGCGAGCAGTACTTC. This encodes CASSSGLALGEQYF.

This chain connects TRBV7-2 to TRBJ2-5; D gene uncertain. The CDR3 is 16 residues long. The V gene's germline CDR1 is SGHTA and CDR2 FQGNSA. The V end lost 1 base, the J end lost 1 base, and 13 bases lay between the germline ends. The CDR3 DNA reads as TGTGCCAGCAGCTTAGGTGTCACGAGAAGCCAAGAGACCCAGTACTTC. This codes for CASSLGVTRSQETQYF.

In this sample, this clone turned up a few times. The gene calls are TRBV19 and TRBJ2-2; D uncertain. This CDR3 comprises 13 residues. The germline V gene encodes CDR1 LNHDA and CDR2 SQIVND (reference sequence). V lost 9 bases and J lost 2, with 10 bases in between. DNA for the CDR3: TGTGCCAGCGTCTGGGAAAACACCGGGGAGCTGTTTTTT. It codes for CASVWENTGELFF.

This clone has just one count. CDR3 loop: CASSLDAGTYEQYF. The CDR3 nucleotides are TGTGCCAGCAGCTTGGATGCAGGAACCTACGAGCAGTACTTC. The V and J genes are TRBV5-4 and TRBJ2-7; no reliable D call. CDR3 length: 14 amino acids. Trimming removed 0 bases at V and 2 bases at J, with 9 bases between. Looked up from germline, CDR1 is SGHNT and CDR2 is YYREEE (reference sequence). Full variable domain (outside the CDR3, taken from reference TRBV5-4 and TRBJ2-7): ETGVTQSPTHLIKTRGQQVTLRCSSQSGHNTVSWYQQALGQGPQFIFQYYREEENGRGNFPPRFSGLQFPNYSSELNVNALELDDSALYLCASSLDAGTYEQYFGPGTRLTVT.

The chain couples TRBV21-1 to TRBJ1-1; TRBD1 was called by the table and not checked on the DNA. TRBV21-1 is a pseudogene. There are 14 residues in the CDR3. Here the CDR3 reads CASGVDRGSTEAFF. In DNA form, the CDR3 reads TGTGCCAGCGGGGTGGACAGGGGGAGCACTGAAGCTTTCTTT.

The gene calls are TRBV9 and TRBJ2-7; D gene unclear. V lost 0 bases, J lost 1 base, and 8 bases lay in between. Germline V CDR1 and CDR2: SGDLS, YYNGEE. CDR3 length: 14 amino acids. CDR3 sequence (DNA): TGTGCCAGCAGCGTAGGGGTCAGGTCCTACGAGCAGTACTTC. Protein: CASSVGVRSYEQYF.

This clone was picked up a small number of times. The CDR3 protein is CAWNPLGSGANVLTF. The CDR3 nucleotides are TGTGCCTGGAATCCGTTAGGGTCTGGGGCCAACGTCCTGACTTTC. The rearrangement links TRBV30 to TRBJ2-6; D not certain. Trimming stripped 4 bases from V and 1 base from J, with 11 bases between. Germline assignment: CDR1 GTSNPN and CDR2 SVGIG (reference sequence). The CDR3 contains 15 residues.

The CDR3 nucleotides read TGTGCCAGCAGCTTAGAAGCGGGAGGCCCCACCTACGAGCAGTACTTC. This translates into CASSLEAGGPTYEQYF. The gene calls are TRBV11-3 and TRBJ2-7; 9 bases are a match to TRBD2. V lost 0 bases and J lost 2; bases outside the gene matches: 5. The CDR3 is made up of 16 amino acids. Germline-derived CDR1 and CDR2 are SGHNT and YENEEA. Supplemented by reference TRBV11-3 and TRBJ2-7, the full variable domain reads EAGVVQSPRYKIIEKKQPVAFWCNPISGHNTLYWYLQNLGQGPELLIRYENEEAVDDSQLPKDRFSAERLKGVDSTLKIQPAELGDSAVYLCASSLEAGGPTYEQYFGPGTRLTVT.

This clone was counted once. The V gene is TRBV11-2, the J gene TRBJ2-1; no clear D gene. Germline lookup yields CDR1 SGHAT and CDR2 FQNNGV. V was pared by 0 bases and J by 7 bases, with 4 bases between. The CDR3 totals 12 residues. The CDR3 reads CASSLDPNEQFF. The CDR3 DNA reads as TGTGCCAGCAGCTTAGACCCAAATGAGCAGTTCTTC.

The chain recombines TRBV6-6 with TRBJ1-3; D remains unclear. Germline V gene data show CDR1 as MNHNY and CDR2 as SVGAGI (reference sequence). V was pared by 5 bases and J by 0 bases, with 5 bases between. The CDR3 has 13 residues. CDR3 nucleotides: TGTGCCAGCAGTCCGACCTCTGGAAACACCATATATTTT. It is translated as CASSPTSGNTIYF.

The chain joins TRBV7-3 to TRBJ2-3; D gene uncertain. The CDR3 is 16 amino acids. Germline V gene data show CDR1 as SGHTA and CDR2 as FQGTGA. The ends were cut back, 5 bases at V and 2 bases at J, with 17 bases in the middle. CDR3 DNA sequence: TGTGCCAGCAGCCTAGGACCCCTGACGGTCACAGATACGCAGTATTTT. It translates to CASSLGPLTVTDTQYF.

The gene calls are TRBV27 and TRBJ2-1, with 14 nucleotides matching TRBD2. The CDR3 is 19 residues long. V was pared by 3 bases and J by 7 bases, with 14 bases of the junction left unmatched. Germline CDR1 MNHEY, CDR2 SMNVEV (reference sequence). The chain's CDR3 is CASSFRVRGLAGGGNEQFF. The CDR3 DNA is TGTGCCAGCAGTTTTCGGGTCCGAGGACTAGCGGGAGGTGGAAATGAGCAGTTCTTC.

As concerns this clone: The CDR3 does not close with the conserved phenylalanine or tryptophan, likely indicating a read error. The chain recombines TRBV5-1 with TRBJ1-2, with D hard to call. This CDR3 is built from 15 residues. V lost 2 bases and J lost 5, with 16 bases in between. CDR1 and CDR2 from the germline V gene are SGHRS and YFSETQ. In DNA, the CDR3 is TGCGCCAGCAGCTTCTCCCAGGAGGGCGCGTATGGCTACACCCTC. This gives the protein CASSFSQEGAYGYTL.

The chain couples TRBV5-4 to TRBJ2-5; 8 nucleotides agree with TRBD2. The germline gives CDR1 SGHNT, CDR2 YYREEE (reference sequence). After removal of 3 bases from V and 1 base from J, the junction contained 5 bases not matched to a gene. This CDR3 is built from 15 residues. The CDR3 reads CASSSGTRLQETQYF. The CDR3 DNA sequence: TGTGCCAGCAGCTCCGGGACTAGACTCCAAGAGACCCAGTACTTC.

V usage is TRBV4-2 and J usage is TRBJ1-5, with D uncertain. Germline V gene sequence: CDR1 LGHNA, CDR2 YNFKEQ. V was clipped by 0 bases and J by 1 base, with 7 bases between them. There are 15 residues in the CDR3. CDR3 sequence reads: CASSQEQGSNQPQHF. CDR3 coding DNA: TGTGCCAGCAGCCAAGAGCAAGGGAGCAATCAGCCCCAGCATTTT.

The gene calls are TRBV5-6 and TRBJ2-3; the D is unclear. CDR3 length: 13 residues. V lost 4 bases to trimming and J lost 4 bases, with 10 bases between them. CDR1 and CDR2 (germline): SGHDT, YYEEEE. The CDR3 nucleotides read TGTGCCAGCAGCAAGAAAGTATCAGATACGCAGTATTTT. Amino acid sequence: CASSKKVSDTQYF.